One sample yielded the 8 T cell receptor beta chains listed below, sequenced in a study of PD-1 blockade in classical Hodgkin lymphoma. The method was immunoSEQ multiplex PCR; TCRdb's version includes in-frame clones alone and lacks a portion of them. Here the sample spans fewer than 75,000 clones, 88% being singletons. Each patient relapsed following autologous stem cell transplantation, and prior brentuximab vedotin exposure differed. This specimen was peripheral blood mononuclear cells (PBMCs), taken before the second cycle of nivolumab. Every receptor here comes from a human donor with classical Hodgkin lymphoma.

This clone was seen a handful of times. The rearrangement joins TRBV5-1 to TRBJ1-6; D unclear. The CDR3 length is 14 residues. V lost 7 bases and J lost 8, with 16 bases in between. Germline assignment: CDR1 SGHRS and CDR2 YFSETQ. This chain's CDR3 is CASCRRVGDSPLHF. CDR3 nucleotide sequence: TGCGCCAGCTGCCGAAGAGTCGGGGATTCACCCCTCCACTTT.

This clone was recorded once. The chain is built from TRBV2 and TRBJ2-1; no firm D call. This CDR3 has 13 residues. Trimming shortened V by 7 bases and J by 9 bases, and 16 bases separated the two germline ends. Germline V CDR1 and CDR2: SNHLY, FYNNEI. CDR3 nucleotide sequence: TGTGCCAGCATACGCCGCCCCGCCGGTGAGCAGTTCTTC. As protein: CASIRRPAGEQFF.

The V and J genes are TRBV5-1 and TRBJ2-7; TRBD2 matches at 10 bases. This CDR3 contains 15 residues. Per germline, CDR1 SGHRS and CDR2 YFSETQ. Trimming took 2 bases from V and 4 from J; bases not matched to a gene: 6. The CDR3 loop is CASSLIAGGLYEQYF. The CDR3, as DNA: TGCGCCAGCAGCTTAATAGCGGGGGGCTTGTACGAGCAGTACTTC.

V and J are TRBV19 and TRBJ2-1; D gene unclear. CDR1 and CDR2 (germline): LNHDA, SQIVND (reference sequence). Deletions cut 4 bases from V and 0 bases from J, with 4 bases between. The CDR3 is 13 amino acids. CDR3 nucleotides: TGTGCCAGTAGTACGAGCTCCTACAATGAGCAGTTCTTC. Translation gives CASSTSSYNEQFF.

CDR3 bases: TGTGCCAGCAGCTTAGCGCAGACCACTGAAGCTTTCTTT. This encodes CASSLAQTTEAFF. This sequence joins TRBV7-9 and TRBJ1-1; D gene ambiguous. V was trimmed by 0 bases and J by 4 bases, leaving 6 bases between them. From germline, CDR1 is SEHNR and CDR2 FQNEAQ (reference sequence). The CDR3 is 13 residues long.

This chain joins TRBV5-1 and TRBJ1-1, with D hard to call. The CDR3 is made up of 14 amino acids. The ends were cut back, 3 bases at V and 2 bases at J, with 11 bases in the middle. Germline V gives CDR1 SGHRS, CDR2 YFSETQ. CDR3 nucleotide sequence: TGCGCCAGCAGCTCGACTTTGGGCAACACTGAAGCTTTCTTT. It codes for CASSSTLGNTEAFF.

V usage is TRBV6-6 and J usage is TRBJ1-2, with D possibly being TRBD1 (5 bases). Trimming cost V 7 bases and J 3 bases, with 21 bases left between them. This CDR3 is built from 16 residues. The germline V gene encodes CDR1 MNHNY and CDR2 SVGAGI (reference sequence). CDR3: CASTRRTNRGYYGYTF. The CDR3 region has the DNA TGTGCCAGCACCCGCCGGACAAACCGAGGCTACTATGGCTACACCTTC.

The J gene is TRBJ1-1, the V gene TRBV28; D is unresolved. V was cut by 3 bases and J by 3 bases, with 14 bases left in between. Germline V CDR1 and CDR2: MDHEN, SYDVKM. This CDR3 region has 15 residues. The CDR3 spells CASSFPLNVDTEAFF. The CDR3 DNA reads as TGTGCCAGCAGTTTTCCCCTTAACGTTGACACTGAAGCTTTCTTT.